Listed below are T cell receptor beta chains from one sample, sequenced in a study of Graves' ophthalmopathy and Graves' hyperthyroidism. TCRdb used MiXCR to reprocess the multiplex PCR reads, holding one entry per CDR3 protein. The sample holds a few hundred thousand distinct CDR3 sequences, approximately 18% seen once. Sample: peripheral blood. The receptors originated from an adult woman with stable Graves' hyperthyroidism. Both conserved end residues are part of each CDR3. The D gene is left open where the match is weak. Size tells how often a clone was seen (once, few, many) or the class of an expanded clone, and some rows leave it out.

clone_size: .; d_call: .; cdr3_length: 15; v_call: TRBV18; j_call: TRBJ2-2; cdr3_nt: TGTGCCAGCTCAGAAGATGTTGGGGCTGGCGGGGAGCTGTTTTTT; cdr3_aa: CASSEDVGAGGELFF
clone_size: .; d_call: .; cdr3_length: 16; v_call: TRBV5-1; j_call: TRBJ2-1; cdr3_nt: TGCGCCAGCAGCTCCCCCGGGGCGGTAGCCTACAATGAGCAGTTCTTC; cdr3_aa: CASSSPGAVAYNEQFF
clone_size: many; d_call: .; cdr3_length: 14; v_call: TRBV25-1; j_call: TRBJ2-2; cdr3_nt: TGTGCCAGCAGTGAATACACGAACACCGGGGAGCTGTTTTTT; cdr3_aa: CASSEYTNTGELFF
clone_size: many; d_call: .; cdr3_length: 14; v_call: TRBV12-3/TRBV12-4; j_call: TRBJ1-1; cdr3_nt: TGTGCCAGCAGTTTAGCGCTCCAGAACACTGAAGCTTTCTTT; cdr3_aa: CASSLALQNTEAFF
clone_size: many; d_call: TRBD1; cdr3_length: 16; v_call: TRBV12-3/TRBV12-4; j_call: TRBJ1-1; cdr3_nt: TGTGCCAGCGGCAGGTGGACAGGGGCAATGAACACTGAAGCTTTCTTT; cdr3_aa: CASGRWTGAMNTEAFF
clone_size: many; d_call: .; cdr3_length: 14; v_call: TRBV6-1; j_call: TRBJ1-2; cdr3_nt: TGTGCCAGCAAAACACGGGATATCAACTATGGCTACACCTTC; cdr3_aa: CASKTRDINYGYTF
clone_size: many; d_call: TRBD1; cdr3_length: 16; v_call: TRBV6-6; j_call: TRBJ1-2; cdr3_nt: TGTGCCAGCAGGATTACTCCGACAGGGGAAATCTATGGCTACACCTTC; cdr3_aa: CASRITPTGEIYGYTF
clone_size: .; d_call: .; cdr3_length: 14; v_call: TRBV2; j_call: TRBJ1-2; cdr3_nt: TGTGCCAGCAGTGATAGTCGGGGGGACTATGGCTACACCTTC; cdr3_aa: CASSDSRGDYGYTF
clone_size: many; d_call: TRBD1; cdr3_length: 12; v_call: TRBV7-8; j_call: TRBJ2-7; cdr3_nt: TGTGCCACCTCGGACAGGGTCTACGAGCAGTACTTC; cdr3_aa: CATSDRVYEQYF
clone_size: .; d_call: TRBD2; cdr3_length: 16; v_call: TRBV12-3/TRBV12-4; j_call: TRBJ2-3; cdr3_nt: TGTGCCAGCAGATCCTCTTCAAGCGGGAGAACAGATACGCAGTATTTT; cdr3_aa: CASRSSSSGRTDTQYF
clone_size: .; d_call: TRBD1; cdr3_length: 14; v_call: TRBV18; j_call: TRBJ1-1; cdr3_nt: TGTGCCAGCTCTCCCGGACAGGGGTACACTGAAGCTTTCTTT; cdr3_aa: CASSPGQGYTEAFF
clone_size: many; d_call: TRBD2; cdr3_length: 15; v_call: TRBV6-1; j_call: TRBJ2-5; cdr3_nt: TGTGCCAGCAGTGTTGGGGGGGTAACAGGAGCGACCCAGTACTTC; cdr3_aa: CASSVGGVTGATQYF
clone_size: .; d_call: .; cdr3_length: 12; v_call: TRBV12-3/TRBV12-4; j_call: TRBJ1-2; cdr3_nt: TGTGCCAGCAGTCGGGGCTGGTATGGCTACACCTTC; cdr3_aa: CASSRGWYGYTF
clone_size: .; d_call: .; cdr3_length: 13; v_call: TRBV29-1; j_call: TRBJ1-3; cdr3_nt: TGCAGCGTACGAGGGGGCTCTGGAAACACCATATATTTT; cdr3_aa: CSVRGGSGNTIYF
clone_size: many; d_call: TRBD1; cdr3_length: 13; v_call: TRBV7-2; j_call: TRBJ1-1; cdr3_nt: TGTGCCAGCAGCTTTGACAGGGGGACTGAAGCTTTCTTT; cdr3_aa: CASSFDRGTEAFF
clone_size: many; d_call: .; cdr3_length: 15; v_call: TRBV12-3/TRBV12-4; j_call: TRBJ2-7; cdr3_nt: TGTGCCAGCAAAAGAAGGGGCCAGGGGGGATACGAGCAGTACTTC; cdr3_aa: CASKRRGQGGYEQYF
clone_size: .; d_call: .; cdr3_length: 14; v_call: TRBV7-2; j_call: TRBJ2-5; cdr3_nt: TGTGCCAGCAGCCGTCTAGCAGTTCAAGAGACCAAGTACTTC; cdr3_aa: CASSRLAVQETKYF
clone_size: many; d_call: .; cdr3_length: 13; v_call: TRBV12-3/TRBV12-4; j_call: TRBJ2-5; cdr3_nt: TGTGCCAGCAGTTTAGTTATCCAAGAGACCCAGTACTTC; cdr3_aa: CASSLVIQETQYF
clone_size: many; d_call: .; cdr3_length: 14; v_call: TRBV7-3; j_call: TRBJ2-5; cdr3_nt: TGTGCCAGCAGCGCTACCGGGCTACAAGAGACCCAGTACTTC; cdr3_aa: CASSATGLQETQYF
clone_size: many; d_call: .; cdr3_length: 14; v_call: TRBV28; j_call: TRBJ2-4; cdr3_nt: TGTGCCAGCAGTTTATCGCAGGGTATCAACATTCAGTACTTC; cdr3_aa: CASSLSQGINIQYF
clone_size: .; d_call: TRBD1; cdr3_length: 17; v_call: TRBV15; j_call: TRBJ2-7; cdr3_nt: TGTGCCACCAGCAGAGGATACCGGGACAGGGAAACCTACGAGCAGTACTTC; cdr3_aa: CATSRGYRDRETYEQYF
clone_size: .; d_call: .; cdr3_length: 12; v_call: TRBV6-2/TRBV6-3; j_call: TRBJ2-7; cdr3_nt: TGTGCCACCGGTATAGGGGTCGGCGATCAGTACTTC; cdr3_aa: CATGIGVGDQYF
clone_size: many; d_call: .; cdr3_length: 15; v_call: TRBV12-3/TRBV12-4; j_call: TRBJ2-5; cdr3_nt: TGTGCCAGCAGTTTAGCTGCCGGCAGGGGTGAGACCCAGTACTTC; cdr3_aa: CASSLAAGRGETQYF
clone_size: many; d_call: .; cdr3_length: 19; v_call: TRBV6-4; j_call: TRBJ2-2; cdr3_nt: TGTGCCAGCAGGACGGACAGTTTGCCGAGAACCAGGGGCACCGGGGAGCTGTTTTTT; cdr3_aa: CASRTDSLPRTRGTGELFF
clone_size: .; d_call: .; cdr3_length: 18; v_call: TRBV6-2/TRBV6-3; j_call: TRBJ2-2; cdr3_nt: TGTGCCAGCAGGGGGGGACAGATTCGGGATCGAAACACCGGGGAGCTGTTTTTT; cdr3_aa: CASRGGQIRDRNTGELFF
clone_size: many; d_call: TRBD1; cdr3_length: 17; v_call: TRBV28; j_call: TRBJ1-1; cdr3_nt: TGTGCCAGCAGTAACTCATTTAAGACAGGGAGGAGGACTGAAGCTTTCTTT; cdr3_aa: CASSNSFKTGRRTEAFF
clone_size: many; d_call: .; cdr3_length: 13; v_call: TRBV12-3/TRBV12-4; j_call: TRBJ1-6; cdr3_nt: TGTGCCAGCAGTCCCCAAGATTATTCACCCCTCCACTTT; cdr3_aa: CASSPQDYSPLHF
clone_size: .; d_call: TRBD1; cdr3_length: 15; v_call: TRBV12-3/TRBV12-4; j_call: TRBJ2-2; cdr3_nt: TGTGCCAGCAGGCGCCGGACAGGGGGCTTCGGGGAGCTGTTTTTT; cdr3_aa: CASRRRTGGFGELFF
clone_size: many; d_call: .; cdr3_length: 12; v_call: TRBV12-3/TRBV12-4; j_call: TRBJ2-5; cdr3_nt: TGTGCCAGCAGTTCCGCTCCAGTGACCCAGTACTTC; cdr3_aa: CASSSAPVTQYF
clone_size: many; d_call: TRBD1; cdr3_length: 18; v_call: TRBV11-2; j_call: TRBJ1-1; cdr3_nt: TGTGCCAGCAGCTTAGACTCTTTTGGGTCAGGGGGCCGGACTGAAGCTTTCTTT; cdr3_aa: CASSLDSFGSGGRTEAFF
clone_size: .; d_call: .; cdr3_length: 14; v_call: TRBV10-3; j_call: TRBJ1-1; cdr3_nt: TGTGCCATCAGAGGCCAGCCGATGGACACTGAAGCTTTCTTT; cdr3_aa: CAIRGQPMDTEAFF
clone_size: many; d_call: .; cdr3_length: 15; v_call: TRBV29-1; j_call: TRBJ1-2; cdr3_nt: TGCAGCGTTGAAGTGGTGGGGTTAGGAAACTATGGCTACACCTTC; cdr3_aa: CSVEVVGLGNYGYTF
clone_size: many; d_call: .; cdr3_length: 14; v_call: TRBV28; j_call: TRBJ1-1; cdr3_nt: TGTGCCAGCAGTTTATTTACAGGGAACACTGAAGCTTTCTTT; cdr3_aa: CASSLFTGNTEAFF
clone_size: many; d_call: TRBD1; cdr3_length: 13; v_call: TRBV19; j_call: TRBJ1-6; cdr3_nt: TGTGCCAGCGGGGACAGGGGGTTTTCACCCCTCCACTTT; cdr3_aa: CASGDRGFSPLHF
clone_size: few; d_call: .; cdr3_length: 14; v_call: TRBV30; j_call: TRBJ1-1; cdr3_nt: TGTGCTTCTAGCCCACAGGGCTGGAACACTGAAGCTTTCTTT; cdr3_aa: CASSPQGWNTEAFF
clone_size: few; d_call: .; cdr3_length: 13; v_call: TRBV6-1; j_call: TRBJ1-1; cdr3_nt: TGTGCCAGCACCCCCGCAGGGAACACTGAAGCTTTCTTT; cdr3_aa: CASTPAGNTEAFF
clone_size: many; d_call: .; cdr3_length: 13; v_call: TRBV12-5; j_call: TRBJ2-5; cdr3_nt: TGTGCTAGTGTTAGAGGGACTCGAGAGACCCAGTACTTC; cdr3_aa: CASVRGTRETQYF
clone_size: few; d_call: TRBD2; cdr3_length: 16; v_call: TRBV12-3/TRBV12-4; j_call: TRBJ2-2; cdr3_nt: TGTGCCAGCAGTTACTGGCGACTAGCGGGCACCGGGGAGCTGTTTTTT; cdr3_aa: CASSYWRLAGTGELFF
clone_size: many; d_call: .; cdr3_length: 16; v_call: TRBV15; j_call: TRBJ2-7; cdr3_nt: TGTGCCACCAGCATGACCTACAGGGATTCTTTCGGGGAGCAGTACTTC; cdr3_aa: CATSMTYRDSFGEQYF
clone_size: many; d_call: .; cdr3_length: 14; v_call: TRBV6-1; j_call: TRBJ1-1; cdr3_nt: TGTGCCAGCACCCTAACGAGGGACGGCACTGAAGCTTTCTTT; cdr3_aa: CASTLTRDGTEAFF
clone_size: many; d_call: TRBD1; cdr3_length: 15; v_call: TRBV19; j_call: TRBJ1-5; cdr3_nt: TGTGCCAGTAGTCCGTCGACAGGGAGGGATCAGCCCCAGCATTTT; cdr3_aa: CASSPSTGRDQPQHF
clone_size: many; d_call: .; cdr3_length: 11; v_call: TRBV25-1; j_call: TRBJ2-5; cdr3_nt: TGTGCCACTCGGACCGTGGAGACCCAGTACTTC; cdr3_aa: CATRTVETQYF
clone_size: once; d_call: TRBD2; cdr3_length: 16; v_call: TRBV6-5; j_call: TRBJ2-5; cdr3_nt: TGTGCCAGCAGTTACTCGAACCTAGCGGGACTAGAGACCCAGTACTTC; cdr3_aa: CASSYSNLAGLETQYF
clone_size: many; d_call: .; cdr3_length: 15; v_call: TRBV5-1; j_call: TRBJ2-5; cdr3_nt: TGCGCCAGCAGACCGTTTCGGGGGATCCAGGAGACCCAGTACTTC; cdr3_aa: CASRPFRGIQETQYF
clone_size: few; d_call: .; cdr3_length: 14; v_call: TRBV30; j_call: TRBJ2-4; cdr3_nt: TGTGCCTGGAGTAGCTTAGGAACCGTTAACATTCAGTACTTC; cdr3_aa: CAWSSLGTVNIQYF
clone_size: many; d_call: .; cdr3_length: 15; v_call: TRBV28; j_call: TRBJ1-2; cdr3_nt: TGTGCCAGCAGTTTAGCACAGATCGTTAACTATGGCTACACCTTC; cdr3_aa: CASSLAQIVNYGYTF
clone_size: .; d_call: TRBD2; cdr3_length: 19; v_call: TRBV6-1; j_call: TRBJ2-7; cdr3_nt: TGTGCCAGCAGTGAAGATGTAGCGGGAGAGGTCTTTGGTCACTACGAGCAGTACTTC; cdr3_aa: CASSEDVAGEVFGHYEQYF
clone_size: few; d_call: .; cdr3_length: 16; v_call: TRBV5-1; j_call: TRBJ1-6; cdr3_nt: TGCGCCAGCAGCTTGTTGTCGGCGTCCGTTAATTCACCCCTCCACTTT; cdr3_aa: CASSLLSASVNSPLHF
clone_size: once; d_call: .; cdr3_length: 16; v_call: TRBV18; j_call: TRBJ2-4; cdr3_nt: TGTGCCAGCTCACCCGGGGATCGGACAGTAAAAAACATTCAGTACTTC; cdr3_aa: CASSPGDRTVKNIQYF